Listed below are T cell receptor beta chains from one sample, sequenced in a study of cytomegalovirus exposure and HLA in healthy donors. Using immunoSEQ multiplex PCR, the repertoire was profiled, and TCRdb retains in-frame clones only, with some absent. The sample includes fewer than 200,000 clones, around 81% of them seen just once. Sequencing was performed on PBMCs. These receptors were obtained from a woman in her twenties or thirties in good health and CMV-seronegative. The CDR3 runs from the conserved cysteine through the conserved F or W. The D gene is left open where the match is weak. For some rows the clone size is stated as once, few or many, or as a class when expanded; others skip it.

DNA | CDR3 | D | size | J | V
TGTGCCAGCAGCTTGGTCGGGGTTTGGGGTTCACCCCTCCACTTT | CASSLVGVWGSPLHF | - | - | TRBJ1-6 | TRBV5-6
TGTGCCAGCAGTGAGGCCGGGACAGGGGGCTACGAGCAGTACTTC | CASSEAGTGGYEQYF | TRBD1 | - | TRBJ2-7 | TRBV28
TGTGCCAGCTCACCCGACAGGATGAACACTGAAGCTTTCTTT | CASSPDRMNTEAFF | - | - | TRBJ1-1 | TRBV18
TGCGCCAGCAGCCAAGTCGCTAGCGGCTACAATGAGCAGTTCTTC | CASSQVASGYNEQFF | TRBD2 | - | TRBJ2-1 | TRBV4-1
TGTGCCAGCAGCTTCGGGATTGGGGAATTGGAAAAACTGTTTTTT | CASSFGIGELEKLFF | - | - | TRBJ1-4 | TRBV7-9
TGTGCCAGCAGCCTACTAGCGGGGGGGGGCCACGAGCAGTACTTC | CASSLLAGGGHEQYF | TRBD2 | - | TRBJ2-7 | TRBV7-2
TGTGCCAGCAGCCAAGATCGTAGGACAGCATACTATGGCGTTGAGCAGTTCTTC | CASSQDRRTAYYGVEQFF | - | - | TRBJ2-1 | TRBV4-2
TGTGCCAGCAGTTACTCCAGGGTCCATGGCTACACCTTC | CASSYSRVHGYTF | - | - | TRBJ1-2 | TRBV6-5
TGTGCCAGCAGCGGCCGGGAGACCCAGTACTTC | CASSGRETQYF | - | - | TRBJ2-5 | TRBV9
TGTGCCAGCAGTGAGACAGAGAACACTGAAGCTTTCTTT | CASSETENTEAFF | - | - | TRBJ1-1 | TRBV6-4
TGCGCCAGCAGCTTGGTGGCGGGGAGCTCCTACAATGAGCAGTTCTTC | CASSLVAGSSYNEQFF | - | - | TRBJ2-1 | TRBV5-1
TGTGCCAGCAGTTTTGGCTGGACAGGGGGCAAGAAATCCTACAATGAGCAGTTCTTC | CASSFGWTGGKKSYNEQFF | TRBD1 | - | TRBJ2-1 | TRBV28
TGTGCCTGGACGGGAGGGGGGAGATTCGAAAAACTGTTTTTT | CAWTGGGRFEKLFF | - | - | TRBJ1-4 | TRBV30
TGTGCCAGCAGCAAACTCCGGGAGGGCCTCTACGAGCAGTACTTC | CASSKLREGLYEQYF | - | once | TRBJ2-7 | TRBV21-1
TGCGCCAGCAGCCCTAGCGGGAGGGCCTACAATGAGCAGTTCTTC | CASSPSGRAYNEQFF | TRBD2 | few | TRBJ2-1 | TRBV4-1
TGTGCCAGCAACTTACCGGGTAGCGGGGGCCCACAGTTCTTC | CASNLPGSGGPQFF | TRBD2 | - | TRBJ2-1 | TRBV11-2
TGTGCCAGCAGCTTAAAAGGAGCGGGCGTAGTTGCTTTCTTT | CASSLKGAGVVAFF | - | few | TRBJ1-1 | TRBV7-9
TGTGCCAGCAGCTCCCGGGGCTCCTACGAGCAGTACTTC | CASSSRGSYEQYF | - | few | TRBJ2-7 | TRBV27
TGTGCCAGCAGTTTAGAGCTCTATGGCTACACCTTC | CASSLELYGYTF | - | - | TRBJ1-2 | TRBV28
TGCGCCAGCAGCTTTGCGGGGGGGCAAGAGACCCAGTACTTC | CASSFAGGQETQYF | TRBD2 | - | TRBJ2-5 | TRBV5-1
TGTGCCAGCAGCTCGCGACACACGCGCTCTGGAAACACCATATATTTT | CASSSRHTRSGNTIYF | - | - | TRBJ1-3 | TRBV7-7
TGTGCCAGCAGTGATGAGGGGGCGAGTGTAGGGGCCAACGTCCTGACTTTC | CASSDEGASVGANVLTF | TRBD1 | - | TRBJ2-6 | TRBV25-1
TGTGCCAGCAGTGGGCAGGGTGATCAGCCCCAGCATTTT | CASSGQGDQPQHF | - | few | TRBJ1-5 | TRBV6-5
TGCGCCAGCAGCCAAGGACCCCGGGACAGCGGCATTAGGTATAATTCACCCCTCCACTTT | CASSQGPRDSGIRYNSPLHF | TRBD1 | once | TRBJ1-6 | TRBV4-1
TGTGCCAGCAGAGTTACAGGGGAAGGTTCACCCCTCCACTTT | CASRVTGEGSPLHF | TRBD1 | - | TRBJ1-6 | TRBV6-5
TGTGCCATCTACACAAACATAGCGGGGGCCTACGAGCAGTACTTC | CAIYTNIAGAYEQYF | TRBD2 | - | TRBJ2-7 | TRBV6-1
TGTGCCAGCAGCGTAGCATTACAGGATAGCACAGATACGCAGTATTTT | CASSVALQDSTDTQYF | - | - | TRBJ2-3 | TRBV9